Following are 28 T cell receptor beta chains from one sample sequenced in a study of resident and recirculating memory T cells in vitiligo. TCRdb's copy holds only in-frame clones and misses some; the assay was immunoSEQ multiplex PCR. The table includes tens of thousands of clones, roughly 92% detected once. Sequencing input: blood. These receptors came from a male donor with vitiligo.

The gene calls are TRBV18 and TRBJ1-6; no definite D call. Per germline, CDR1 KGHSH and CDR2 LQKENI. Trimming took off 5 bases at V and 8 bases at J, with 10 bases between the two ends. CDR3 length: 13 amino acids. The CDR3 here is CASSSNGDSPLHF. For the CDR3, the DNA is TGTGCCAGCTCAAGCAACGGGGATTCACCCCTCCACTTT.

The chain uses TRBV28 and TRBJ1-2, with D possibly matching TRBD1 (5 bases). V shed 6 bases and J shed 4 bases, with 18 bases lying between them. CDR1 is MDHEN and CDR2 is SYDVKM in the germline V gene. The CDR3 sequence is 15 residues long. CDR3 in amino acids: CASRAVGGIFYGYTF. Here the CDR3 DNA reads TGTGCCAGCAGGGCCGTCGGGGGGATCTTCTATGGCTACACCTTC.

The chain employs TRBV6-1 and TRBJ1-6, with D perhaps TRBD1 (6 bases). The V end was cut by 3 bases, the J end by 3 bases, with 12 bases between. The CDR3 is made up of 16 amino acids. Per the germline V gene, CDR1 is MNHNS and CDR2 is SASEGT. The CDR3 DNA reads as TGTGCCAGCAGTGAGAACCCGGGACACTATAATTCACCCCTCCACTTT. Translating it yields CASSENPGHYNSPLHF.

The gene calls are TRBV15 and TRBJ1-4; no definite D call. V lost 4 bases to trimming and J lost 4 bases, with 10 bases between them. This CDR3 is built from 14 residues. Germline CDR1 reads LNHNV; CDR2 reads YYDKDF (reference sequence). The CDR3: CATSTRGVNEKLFF. The CDR3 bases are TGTGCCACCAGCACCCGCGGGGTTAATGAAAAACTGTTTTTT.

J is TRBJ2-1 and V is TRBV9; tentative D call: TRBD1 (6 bases). V dropped 4 bases and J dropped 2 bases, with 13 bases sitting between them. The CDR3 spans 15 residues. Germline-derived CDR1 and CDR2 are SGDLS and YYNGEE. This CDR3 reads CASSQAGDAYNEQFF. The CDR3 bases are TGTGCCAGCAGCCAAGCAGGGGACGCCTACAATGAGCAGTTCTTC.

The genes are TRBV6-6 and TRBJ1-3; 9 bases agree with TRBD1. Losses at the gene ends were 7 bases for V and 9 bases for J; bases not matched to a gene: 10. The germline V gene has CDR1 MNHNY and CDR2 SVGAGI (reference sequence). The CDR3 sequence is 14 residues long. Written as DNA, the CDR3 is TGTGCCAGCACCTACGGGGGACAGGGTGCCACCATATATTTT. Its translation is CASTYGGQGATIYF.

The J gene is TRBJ2-7, the V gene TRBV28, with 12 bases aligning to TRBD2. The germline V gene has CDR1 MDHEN and CDR2 SYDVKM. The CDR3 contains 17 residues. Germline trimming cut 3 bases from V and 6 bases from J; bases unmatched to any gene: 12. CDR3 region: CASSFPTSGGPAGEQYF. CDR3 sequence (DNA): TGTGCCAGCAGTTTCCCGACTAGCGGGGGCCCCGCCGGCGAGCAGTACTTC.

The V call is TRBV9, the J call TRBJ1-1, with D unclear. V lost 2 bases and J lost 0, with 11 bases in between. CDR1 is SGDLS, CDR2 YYNGEE, per germline. The CDR3 consists of 15 residues. CDR3 sequence: CASSVSLQMNTEAFF. The CDR3 nucleotides read TGTGCCAGCAGCGTGAGTCTACAGATGAACACTGAAGCTTTCTTT.

The rearrangement uses TRBV14 and TRBJ2-1; 9 bases agree with TRBD2. V was pared by 3 bases and J by 3 bases, with 9 bases of the junction left unmatched. Germline V gene data show CDR1 as SGHDN and CDR2 as FVKESK. CDR3 length equals 17 residues. The CDR3 nucleotides read TGTGCCAGCAGCCATCGATCGGGCGGGGGGGACTACAATGAGCAGTTCTTC. As protein: CASSHRSGGGDYNEQFF.

The V and J genes are TRBV7-8 and TRBJ1-4, with D tentatively TRBD1 (5 bases). Trimming left V 5 bases short and J 7 bases short, with 14 bases between. The CDR3 loop spans 14 amino acids. The germline V gene has CDR1 SGHVS and CDR2 FQNEAQ. The CDR3 nucleotides read TGTGCCAGCAGCCTAATGGGGCTGGCTGAAAAACTGTTTTTT. Its protein is CASSLMGLAEKLFF.

The chain couples TRBV5-4 to TRBJ1-2; 8 nucleotides agree with TRBD1. This CDR3 comprises 19 residues. Germline CDR1 SGHNT, CDR2 YYREEE (reference sequence). V shed 1 base and J 2 bases; nucleotides not matched to a gene: 16. As DNA, the CDR3 is TGTGCCAGCAGCTTGTTCTTTTCTCTAGTGCAGGGGGCGAACTATGGCTACACCTTC. Its translation: CASSLFFSLVQGANYGYTF.

The V and J genes are TRBV29-1 and TRBJ2-3; tentative D call: TRBD2 (5 bases). Germline lookup yields CDR1 SQVTM and CDR2 ANQGSEA. V gave up 3 bases and J gave up 3 bases, with 13 bases separating them. The length of the CDR3 is 14 residues. The CDR3, as DNA: TGCAGCGTTGACGTCGGGAAACGAACAGATACGCAGTATTTT. Its protein product is CSVDVGKRTDTQYF.

This clone has only one observation. This chain joins TRBV6-1 and TRBJ1-2; D gene uncertain. Deletions cut 2 bases from V and 6 bases from J, with 16 bases between. The CDR3 runs to 15 residues. Germline CDR1 MNHNS, CDR2 SASEGT. The CDR3 sequence is CASSENRLEIDGYTF. The CDR3 nucleotides are TGTGCCAGCAGTGAAAATAGACTAGAGATAGATGGCTACACCTTC.

This clone was observed a handful of times. The chain is built from TRBV6-5 and TRBJ1-6, with 12 bases identical to TRBD1. Trimming cost V 11 bases and J 6 bases; bases outside gene matches: 5. Germline CDR1 is MNHEY and CDR2 is SVGAGI. The CDR3 totals 14 residues. Written as DNA, the CDR3 is TGTGCCTCCGGGACAGGGGGCTTTAATTCACCCCTCCACTTT. This encodes CASGTGGFNSPLHF.

The CDR3 is CAISEGQGGGELFF. The CDR3 coding sequence is TGTGCCATCAGTGAGGGACAGGGCGGCGGGGAGCTGTTTTTT. The rearrangement uses TRBV10-3 and TRBJ2-2; 8 nucleotides align to TRBD1. The germline V gene has CDR1 ENHRY and CDR2 SYGVKD. The CDR3 has 14 residues. After removal of 2 bases from V and 7 bases from J, the junction contained 3 bases not matched to a gene.

This clone occurred a few times. This sequence joins TRBV7-9 and TRBJ1-2; 8 nucleotides agree with TRBD1. CDR3 length: 14 amino acids. CDR1 and CDR2 from the germline V gene are SEHNR and FQNEAQ (reference sequence). V trimming: 8 bases; J trimming: 6 bases; junction bases outside the gene matches: 11. CDR3 sequence reads: CASSRTGKGDGYTF. CDR3 nucleotide sequence: TGTGCCAGCTCCCGGACAGGGAAGGGGGATGGCTACACCTTC.

The chain employs TRBV6-6 and TRBJ2-7; 7 bases align to TRBD1. The CDR3 sequence is 15 residues long. With 4 bases clipped from V and 1 base from J, the junction kept 7 bases outside the gene matches. Germline CDR1 is MNHNY and CDR2 is SVGAGI (reference sequence). CDR3: CASSLTGLKSYEQYF. The DNA of the CDR3 is TGTGCCAGCAGTTTGACAGGGTTAAAGTCCTACGAGCAGTACTTC.

This clone was seen once. The chain links TRBV7-3 to TRBJ2-5; 8 bases match TRBD2. After removal of 5 bases from V and 0 bases from J, the junction contained 2 bases not matched to a gene. The V gene's germline CDR1 is SGHTA and CDR2 FQGTGA. The length of the CDR3 is 14 residues. CDR3 region: CASSPAGDQETQYF. CDR3 nucleotides: TGTGCCAGCAGCCCAGCGGGGGACCAAGAGACCCAGTACTTC. Looking up the rest from reference TRBV7-3 and TRBJ2-5 gives the full variable domain: GAGVSQTPSNKVTEKGKYVELRCDPISGHTALYWYRQSLGQGPEFLIYFQGTGAADDSGLPNDRFFAVRPEGSVSTLKIQRTERGDSAVYLCASSPAGDQETQYFGPGTRLLVL.

This chain links TRBV19 with TRBJ2-3, with 8 nucleotides matching TRBD1. Germline CDR1 LNHDA, CDR2 SQIVND (reference sequence). The CDR3 has 13 amino acids. V lost 0 bases and J lost 12; bases outside the gene matches: 5. The CDR3 spells CASSIDLGQAQYF. DNA for the CDR3: TGTGCCAGTAGTATAGATCTGGGACAGGCACAGTATTTT.

The chain recombines TRBV5-1 with TRBJ2-7; 8 nucleotides line up with TRBD2. Germline CDR1 SGHRS, CDR2 YFSETQ. V was pared by 0 bases and J by 0 bases, with 11 bases of the junction left unmatched. CDR3 length: 18 residues. The CDR3 protein is CASSLASGGGGSSYEQYF. The CDR3 coding sequence is TGCGCCAGCAGCTTGGCATCCGGGGGGGGCGGGAGCTCCTACGAGCAGTACTTC.

The chain combines TRBV14 with TRBJ2-1; 11 bases match TRBD2. CDR1 is SGHDN and CDR2 is FVKESK in the germline V gene. This CDR3 is built from 17 residues. The junction had 13 bases not matched to a gene; V was cut back by 4 bases and J by 8 bases. The CDR3 region is CASSPASGLAGGYEQFF. The CDR3 coding sequence is TGTGCCAGCAGCCCTGCTTCGGGGCTAGCGGGGGGCTATGAGCAGTTCTTC.

The chain joins TRBV4-3 to TRBJ2-4, with 7 bases lining up with TRBD2. The CDR3 is 16 amino acids. The trim removed 2 bases at V and 0 bases at J, leaving 4 bases unmatched. The germline gives CDR1 LGHNA, CDR2 YSLEER. The CDR3 DNA sequence: TGCGCCAGCAGCCAACAAGCGGGGTCAGCCAAAAACATTCAGTACTTC. It is translated as CASSQQAGSAKNIQYF.

The V and J genes are TRBV29-1 and TRBJ2-7; D is unclear. Trimming removed 5 bases at V and 7 bases at J, with 12 bases between. The germline V gene encodes CDR1 SQVTM and CDR2 ANQGSEA. The CDR3 totals 11 residues. CDR3 region: CSVFVDGEQYF. In DNA form, the CDR3 reads TGCAGCGTTTTCGTAGACGGGGAGCAGTACTTC.

Only a few counts were recorded for this clone. This rearrangement joins TRBV7-6 to TRBJ1-5, with D possibly matching TRBD1 (6 bases). This CDR3 spans 15 amino acids. V shed 5 bases and J shed 3 bases, with 14 bases lying between them. The germline V gene encodes CDR1 SGHVS and CDR2 FNYEAQ. The CDR3 here is CASSPGTQPNQPQHF. In DNA, the CDR3 is TGTGCCAGCAGCCCCGGGACACAGCCCAATCAGCCCCAGCATTTT.

The sample holds a few counts of this clone. The rearrangement uses TRBV7-8 and TRBJ2-7; a possible D gene is TRBD1 (6 bases). Between the trimmed V and J ends, which lost 0 bases and 4 bases, there was a span of 13 bases. This CDR3 is built from 15 residues. Germline V gene lookup returns CDR1 SGHVS and CDR2 FQNEAQ. In DNA, the CDR3 is TGTGCCAGCAGCTTAGCGGCCGGCAGGGGTTACGAGCAGTACTTC. Translated: CASSLAAGRGYEQYF.

The chain couples TRBV5-5 to TRBJ2-1; TRBD2 agrees at 10 bases. The junction had 7 bases not matched to a gene; V was cut back by 3 bases and J by 4 bases. The CDR3 has 16 amino acids. CDR1 and CDR2 from the germline V gene are SGHKS and YYEKEE (reference sequence). CDR3 DNA sequence: TGTGCCAGCAGCTCGCCGGGACTAGCGACTTACAATGAGCAGTTCTTC. It translates to CASSSPGLATYNEQFF.

This rearrangement joins TRBV29-1 to TRBJ2-3; 7 nucleotides line up with TRBD1. The trim removed 7 bases at V and 0 bases at J, leaving 10 bases unmatched. Germline V CDR1 and CDR2: SQVTM, ANQGSEA. This CDR3 spans 15 amino acids. DNA of the CDR3: TGCAGCGGGGACAGCGACCTCCCTAGCACAGATACGCAGTATTTT. It is translated as CSGDSDLPSTDTQYF.

The V gene is TRBV19, the J gene TRBJ2-1; 10 bases are a match to TRBD2. Germline V CDR1 and CDR2: LNHDA, SQIVND (reference sequence). The trim removed 7 bases at V and 6 bases at J, leaving 15 bases unmatched. The CDR3 has 17 amino acids. CDR3 in amino acids: CASTTSRLAGAPNEQFF. As DNA, the CDR3 is TGTGCCAGTACCACATCCCGGCTAGCGGGGGCCCCCAATGAGCAGTTCTTC.